This TCR beta chain derives from a study of identical twins. Findings and limits, study-wide: Abundant beta clonotypes from cord blood bore fewer insertions; memory repertoires lacked this pattern.

cDNA carried unique molecular identifiers, and a universal primer site was added by template switching. TCRdb analysed the 5' RACE reads with MiXCR anew, one entry per CDR3 protein. The table has roughly 1,500,000 distinct CDR3 sequences, roughly 35% seen once. This CDR3 contains 17 residues. V was pared by 2 bases and J by 0 bases, with 16 bases between. Note on this clonotype: Its antigen is undetermined.

The specimen was cord blood. The V call is TRBV12-3 or TRBV12-4, the J call TRBJ1-2; TRBD1 is a possible D gene (6 bases). This clonotype was sampled from a newborn girl in good health. DNA for the CDR3: TGTGCCAGCAGTTTAAGGGGGTGGTACGTGGCTAACTATGGCTACACCTTC. This encodes CASSLRGWYVANYGYTF.